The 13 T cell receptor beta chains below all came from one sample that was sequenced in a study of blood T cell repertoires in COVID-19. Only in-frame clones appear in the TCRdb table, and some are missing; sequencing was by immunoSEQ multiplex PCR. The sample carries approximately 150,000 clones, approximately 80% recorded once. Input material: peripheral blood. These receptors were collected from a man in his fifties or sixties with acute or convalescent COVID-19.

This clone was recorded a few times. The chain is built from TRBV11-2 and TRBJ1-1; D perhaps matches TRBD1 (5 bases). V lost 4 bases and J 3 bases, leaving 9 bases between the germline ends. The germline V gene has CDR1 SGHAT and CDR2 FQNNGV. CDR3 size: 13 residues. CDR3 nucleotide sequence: TGTGCCAGCAGCTCGCAGGGTGACACTGAAGCTTTCTTT. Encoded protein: CASSSQGDTEAFF.

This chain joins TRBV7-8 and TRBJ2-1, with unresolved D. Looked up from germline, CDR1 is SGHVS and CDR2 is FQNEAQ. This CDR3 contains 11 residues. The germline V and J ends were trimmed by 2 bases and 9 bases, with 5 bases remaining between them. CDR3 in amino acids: CASSLLIEQFF. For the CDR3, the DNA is TGTGCCAGCAGCTTACTTATTGAGCAGTTCTTC. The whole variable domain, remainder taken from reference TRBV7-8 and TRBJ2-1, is GAGVSQSPRYKVAKRGQDVALRCDPISGHVSLFWYQQALGQGPEFLTYFQNEAQLDKSGLPSDRFFAERPEGSVSTLKIQRTQQEDSAVYLCASSLLIEQFFGPGTRLTVL.

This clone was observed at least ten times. The CDR3 protein is CATSLIAFGTGKRPARGYTF. CDR3 DNA: TGTGCCACCAGCCTGATCGCCTTCGGGACAGGCAAACGTCCTGCGCGTGGCTACACCTTC. The J gene is TRBJ1-2, the V gene TRBV15; 8 bases line up with TRBD1. The CDR3 consists of 20 residues. The V gene end was trimmed by 5 bases and the J gene end by 7 bases; junction bases not matched to a gene: 27. Germline V gene lookup returns CDR1 LNHNV and CDR2 YYDKDF (reference sequence).

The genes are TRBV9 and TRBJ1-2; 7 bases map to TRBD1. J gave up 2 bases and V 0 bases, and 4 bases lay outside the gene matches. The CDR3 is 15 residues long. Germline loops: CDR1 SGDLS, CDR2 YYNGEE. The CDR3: CASSVVSQGNYGYTF. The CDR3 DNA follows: TGTGCCAGCAGCGTAGTGTCACAGGGGAACTATGGCTACACCTTC.

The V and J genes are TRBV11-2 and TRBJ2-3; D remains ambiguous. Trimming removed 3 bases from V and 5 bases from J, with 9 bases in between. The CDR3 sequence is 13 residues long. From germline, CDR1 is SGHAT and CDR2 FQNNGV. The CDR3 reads CASSFDRGDTQYF. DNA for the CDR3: TGTGCCAGCAGCTTTGATCGCGGAGATACGCAGTATTTT. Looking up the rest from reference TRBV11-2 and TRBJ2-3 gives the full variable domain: EAGVAQSPRYKIIEKRQSVAFWCNPISGHATLYWYQQILGQGPKLLIQFQNNGVVDDSQLPKDRFSAERLKGVDSTLKIQPAKLEDSAVYLCASSFDRGDTQYFGPGTRLTVL.

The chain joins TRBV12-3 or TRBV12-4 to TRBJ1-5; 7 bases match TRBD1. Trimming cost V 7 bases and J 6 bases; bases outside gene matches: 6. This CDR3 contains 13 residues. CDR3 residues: CASTGDSGQPQHF. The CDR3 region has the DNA TGTGCCAGCACCGGGGACAGCGGTCAGCCCCAGCATTTT.

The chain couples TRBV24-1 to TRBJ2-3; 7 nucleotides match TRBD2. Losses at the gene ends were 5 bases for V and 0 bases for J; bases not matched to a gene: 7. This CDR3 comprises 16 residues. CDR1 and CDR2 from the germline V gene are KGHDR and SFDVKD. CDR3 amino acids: CATSAGGGGSTDTQYF. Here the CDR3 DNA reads TGTGCCACCAGTGCGGGGGGAGGTGGTAGCACAGATACGCAGTATTTT.

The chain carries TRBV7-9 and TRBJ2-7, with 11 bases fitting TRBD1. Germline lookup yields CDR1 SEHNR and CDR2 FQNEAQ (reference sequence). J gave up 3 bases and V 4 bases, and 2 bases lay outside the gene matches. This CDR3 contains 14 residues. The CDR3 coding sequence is TGTGCCAGCAGCTCCGGGACAGGGGGCTACGAGCAGTACTTC. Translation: CASSSGTGGYEQYF.

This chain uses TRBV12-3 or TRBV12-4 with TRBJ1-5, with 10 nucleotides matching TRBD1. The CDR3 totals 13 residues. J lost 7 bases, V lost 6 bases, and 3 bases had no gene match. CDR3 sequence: CASSDRGLQPQHF. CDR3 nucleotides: TGTGCCAGCAGCGACAGGGGGCTCCAGCCCCAGCATTTT.

CDR3 loop: CASSLAGGSDTQYF. For the CDR3, the DNA is TGTGCCAGCAGCTTAGCGGGGGGGTCAGATACGCAGTATTTT. The V gene is TRBV7-6, the J gene TRBJ2-3, with TRBD2 matching over 7 bases. V trimming: 0 bases; J trimming: 4 bases; junction bases outside the gene matches: 1. CDR3 length equals 14 residues. In germline, CDR1 is SGHVS, CDR2 FNYEAQ.

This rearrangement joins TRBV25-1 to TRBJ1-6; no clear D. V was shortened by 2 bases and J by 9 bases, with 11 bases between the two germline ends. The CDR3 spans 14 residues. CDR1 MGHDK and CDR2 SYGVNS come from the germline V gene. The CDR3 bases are TGTGCCAGCAGTGAAGGTGCCCTGCGTTCACCCCTCCACTTT. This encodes CASSEGALRSPLHF.

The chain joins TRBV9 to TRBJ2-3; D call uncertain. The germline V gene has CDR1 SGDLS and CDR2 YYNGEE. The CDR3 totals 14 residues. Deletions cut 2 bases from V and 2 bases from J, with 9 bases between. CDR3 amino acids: CASSVAVNTDTQYF. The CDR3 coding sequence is TGTGCCAGCAGCGTGGCGGTCAACACAGATACGCAGTATTTT.

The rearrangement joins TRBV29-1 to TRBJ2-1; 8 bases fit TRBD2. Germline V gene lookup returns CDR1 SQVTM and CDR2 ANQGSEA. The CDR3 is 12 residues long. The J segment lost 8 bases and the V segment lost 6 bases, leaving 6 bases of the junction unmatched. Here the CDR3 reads CSVPGTRDEQFF. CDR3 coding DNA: TGCAGCGTCCCCGGGACTAGGGATGAGCAGTTCTTC.